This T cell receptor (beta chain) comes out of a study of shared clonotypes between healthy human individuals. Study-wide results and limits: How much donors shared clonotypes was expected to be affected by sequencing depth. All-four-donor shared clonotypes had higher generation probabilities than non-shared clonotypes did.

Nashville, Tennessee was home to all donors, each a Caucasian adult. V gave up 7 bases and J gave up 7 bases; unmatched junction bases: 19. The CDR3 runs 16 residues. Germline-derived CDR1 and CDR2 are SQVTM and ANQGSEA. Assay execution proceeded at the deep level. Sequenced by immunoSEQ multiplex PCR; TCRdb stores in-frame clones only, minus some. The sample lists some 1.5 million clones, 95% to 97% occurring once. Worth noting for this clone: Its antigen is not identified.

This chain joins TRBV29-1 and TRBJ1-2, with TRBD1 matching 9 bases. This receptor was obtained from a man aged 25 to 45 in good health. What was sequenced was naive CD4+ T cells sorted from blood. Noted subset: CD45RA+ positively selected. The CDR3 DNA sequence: TGCAGCGCTGCCCGGGACAGGGAGAGCTTTTGGCGTGGCTACACCTTC. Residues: CSAARDRESFWRGYTF.